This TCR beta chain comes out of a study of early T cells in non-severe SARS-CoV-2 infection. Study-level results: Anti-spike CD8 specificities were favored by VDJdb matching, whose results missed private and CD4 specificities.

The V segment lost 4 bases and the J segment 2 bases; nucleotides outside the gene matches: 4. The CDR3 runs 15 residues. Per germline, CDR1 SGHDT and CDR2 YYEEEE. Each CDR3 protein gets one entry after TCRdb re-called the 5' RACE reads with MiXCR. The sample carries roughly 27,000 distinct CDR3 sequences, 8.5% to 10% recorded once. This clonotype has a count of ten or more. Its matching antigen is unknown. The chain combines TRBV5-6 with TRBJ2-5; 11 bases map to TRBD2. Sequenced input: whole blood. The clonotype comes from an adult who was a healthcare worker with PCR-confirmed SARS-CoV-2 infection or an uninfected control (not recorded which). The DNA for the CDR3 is TGTGCCAGCAGCCCGCTAGCGGGGGGACAAGAGACCCAGTACTTC. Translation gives CASSPLAGGQETQYF. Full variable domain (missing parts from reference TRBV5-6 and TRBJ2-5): DAGVTQSPTHLIKTRGQQVTLRCSPKSGHDTVSWYQQALGQGPQFIFQYYEEEERQRGNFPDRFSGHQFPNYSSELNVNALLLGDSALYLCASSPLAGGQETQYFGPGTRLLVL.